The following is a T cell receptor (beta chain) sequence with its context. These data are taken from a study of cytomegalovirus exposure and HLA in healthy donors. Donors sampled were nominally healthy, though unrecorded immune exposures were likely. Germline V gives CDR1 SGHRS, CDR2 YFSETQ. The CDR3 is 16 residues long. V shed 3 bases, J shed 9 bases, and the junction held 8 bases outside the gene matches. PCR used 60 Vbeta primers and 13 Jbeta primers. The assay was immunoSEQ multiplex PCR, and TCRdb's table has in-frame clones only and misses some. The repertoire has roughly 160,000 clones, over 75% of them found once; the top ten carry roughly 8.8%.

The rearrangement links TRBV5-1 to TRBJ2-1, with 14 bases matching TRBD2. Sample: PBMCs. The clonotype comes from a young man in good health and CMV-seropositive. The CDR3 protein is CASSWAGTSGGGEQFF. CDR3 sequence (DNA): TGCGCCAGCAGCTGGGCCGGGACTAGCGGGGGAGGTGAGCAGTTCTTC.